This is a list of T cell receptor beta chains from one sample in a study of Graves' ophthalmopathy and Graves' hyperthyroidism. TCRdb processed the multiplex PCR reads anew with MiXCR; each CDR3 protein has one entry. The sample lists some 350,000 distinct CDR3 sequences; about a sixth were seen once. The sample comprised peripheral blood. These receptors were collected from an adult woman with stable Graves' hyperthyroidism. CDR3s include the opening cysteine and the closing phenylalanine or tryptophan. D genes are given only for firm matches. Only some rows state a clone size, as once, few, many or a class for expanded clones.

TRBV28	many	-	TRBJ2-7	CASSNDQGKDFVYGVYEQYF	TGTGCCAGCAGTAATGACCAGGGAAAAGATTTCGTATACGGCGTATACGAGCAGTACTTC
TRBV12-3/TRBV12-4	few	TRBD1	TRBJ2-7	CASSPGQETYEQYF	TGTGCCAGCAGTCCCGGACAGGAGACCTACGAGCAGTACTTC
TRBV6-4	few	TRBD1	TRBJ1-1	CASRLAGSGGARTEAFF	TGTGCCAGCAGACTCGCGGGGTCAGGGGGGGCGAGAACTGAAGCTTTCTTT
TRBV6-2/TRBV6-3	many	-	TRBJ2-7	CASTIAPGLAYEQYF	TGTGCCAGCACCATAGCCCCGGGACTGGCCTACGAGCAGTACTTC
TRBV20-1	many	-	TRBJ2-7	CSARLGQYLSYEQYF	TGCAGTGCTAGGTTAGGACAGTACCTCTCCTACGAGCAGTACTTC
TRBV4-2	many	-	TRBJ1-1	CASSPQGRQGGTEAFF	TGTGCCAGCAGCCCCCAGGGAAGGCAGGGAGGCACTGAAGCTTTCTTT
TRBV10-3	many	TRBD2	TRBJ2-5	CAISGSAGLAMETQYF	TGTGCCATCAGTGGATCCGCGGGACTAGCGATGGAGACCCAGTACTTC
TRBV11-1	many	-	TRBJ2-5	CASSLVGVLQETQYF	TGTGCCAGCAGCTTAGTAGGGGTTTTGCAAGAGACCCAGTACTTC
TRBV9	many	TRBD1	TRBJ1-1	CASSETGGTEAFF	TGTGCCAGCAGCGAAACAGGGGGCACTGAAGCTTTCTTT
TRBV28	many	TRBD1	TRBJ1-1	CASTPEGGTGMNTEAFF	TGTGCCAGCACTCCTGAGGGGGGGACAGGGATGAACACTGAAGCTTTCTTT
TRBV20-1	many	-	TRBJ1-2	CSAKNKGYTF	TGCAGTGCTAAGAATAAGGGCTACACCTTC
TRBV2	-	-	TRBJ2-3	CASSSEGDTQYF	TGTGCCAGCAGTAGTGAAGGGGATACGCAGTATTTT
TRBV30	many	-	TRBJ2-7	CAWSSRTVPEQYF	TGTGCCTGGAGTAGCCGGACAGTACCCGAGCAGTACTTC
TRBV18	many	TRBD1	TRBJ2-5	CASSSGQSSWGQETQYF	TGTGCCAGCTCATCGGGACAGAGTAGTTGGGGTCAAGAGACCCAGTACTTC
TRBV11-2	-	-	TRBJ2-2	CASSLGSTGSGTGELFF	TGTGCCAGCAGCTTAGGGTCCACAGGGTCGGGCACCGGGGAGCTGTTTTTT
TRBV19	many	-	TRBJ2-7	CASSMSGPPGDYEQYF	TGTGCCAGTAGTATGTCGGGGCCCCCCGGTGACTACGAGCAGTACTTC
TRBV27	many	TRBD2	TRBJ2-7	CASSPVTSGRRQFYEQYF	TGTGCCAGCAGTCCAGTTACTAGCGGGAGGCGCCAGTTCTACGAGCAGTACTTC
TRBV19	-	-	TRBJ2-7	CASSISPYEQYF	TGTGCCAGTAGTATAAGCCCCTACGAGCAGTACTTC
TRBV28	-	TRBD1	TRBJ2-5	CASSRRTGGPETQYF	TGTGCCAGCAGTCGACGGACAGGGGGCCCAGAGACCCAGTACTTC
TRBV20-1	many	TRBD1	TRBJ1-1	CSARGPRDRGGYTEAFF	TGCAGTGCTAGAGGCCCCCGGGACAGGGGAGGGTACACTGAAGCTTTCTTT
TRBV11-1	-	TRBD1	TRBJ1-1	CASSTTDRASGTEAFF	TGTGCCAGCAGCACCACCGACAGGGCAAGTGGAACTGAAGCTTTCTTT
TRBV7-2	many	-	TRBJ2-7	CASSYPSYEQYF	TGTGCCAGCAGTTATCCTAGCTACGAGCAGTACTTC
TRBV12-3/TRBV12-4	many	-	TRBJ2-5	CASSLQGRGTQYF	TGTGCCAGCAGTTTACAGGGGCGCGGGACCCAGTACTTC
TRBV5-4	-	-	TRBJ2-6	CASSLAAGATGANVLTF	TGTGCCAGCAGCTTGGCCGCGGGGGCCACGGGGGCCAACGTCCTGACTTTC
TRBV6-5	many	TRBD1	TRBJ2-7	CASSLQGPDTRYEQYF	TGTGCCAGCAGTTTACAGGGGCCAGATACGAGATACGAGCAGTACTTC
TRBV19	many	-	TRBJ1-5	CASHAGWMRPQHF	TGTGCCAGTCATGCAGGGTGGATGAGGCCCCAGCATTTT
TRBV12-3/TRBV12-4	many	TRBD2	TRBJ2-5	CASSSSGTSSQETQYF	TGTGCCAGCAGTTCCTCCGGGACTAGCTCTCAAGAGACCCAGTACTTC
TRBV12-3/TRBV12-4	-	-	TRBJ1-2	CASSPQGDLGYTF	TGTGCCAGCAGCCCACAGGGAGACCTTGGCTACACCTTC
TRBV20-1	many	-	TRBJ1-6	CSALVQGSFHSPLHF	TGCAGTGCCCTTGTGCAGGGGTCGTTTCATTCACCCCTCCACTTT
TRBV28	many	-	TRBJ1-2	CASSPTGLWGGYTF	TGTGCCAGCAGTCCTACAGGGTTATGGGGTGGCTACACCTTC
TRBV20-1	many	-	TRBJ2-2	CSARPRPGGELFF	TGCAGTGCTAGACCCAGACCTGGCGGGGAGCTGTTTTTT
TRBV5-1	many	-	TRBJ2-2	CASRLTGELFF	TGCGCCAGCAGGCTCACCGGGGAGCTGTTTTTT
TRBV6-1	-	-	TRBJ1-1	CASSEGFPEAFF	TGTGCCAGCAGTGAAGGTTTCCCTGAAGCTTTCTTT
TRBV20-1	many	-	TRBJ1-2	CSAGMRDTSSNYGYTF	TGCAGTGCTGGAATGCGGGACACTAGCTCTAACTATGGCTACACCTTC
TRBV6-5	many	TRBD1	TRBJ2-5	CASSSDRAIQETQYF	TGTGCCAGCAGTTCCGACAGGGCTATACAAGAGACCCAGTACTTC
TRBV28	many	-	TRBJ1-2	CASSLTAPTYGYTF	TGTGCCAGCAGCTTAACAGCGCCCACCTATGGCTACACCTTC
TRBV6-1	-	-	TRBJ1-1	CASSEQGGSTEAFF	TGTGCCAGCAGTGAACAGGGTGGGAGCACTGAAGCTTTCTTT
TRBV12-3/TRBV12-4	-	TRBD1	TRBJ1-2	CASSMGTGGAGYTF	TGTGCCAGCAGTATGGGGACAGGGGGAGCTGGCTACACCTTC
TRBV9	many	-	TRBJ2-7	CASSLTVGLQPHEQYF	TGTGCCAGCAGCCTGACCGTAGGACTACAACCCCACGAGCAGTACTTC
TRBV12-3/TRBV12-4	many	TRBD1	TRBJ1-5	CASSLSQGARQPQHF	TGTGCCAGCAGTTTGTCCCAGGGGGCTAGGCAGCCCCAGCATTTT
TRBV28	many	-	TRBJ1-5	CASSLGGLSQPQHF	TGTGCCAGCAGTTTGGGGGGGTTAAGTCAGCCCCAGCATTTT